These 12 T cell receptor beta chains originate from one sample sequenced in a study of identical twins. TCRdb recomputed calls from the 5' RACE reads with MiXCR, one row per CDR3 protein. The sample lists roughly 1.6 million distinct CDR3 sequences; 25% to 35% were seen once. The sample taken for sequencing was cord blood. The source of these receptors is a newborn girl in good health.

Of note for this clonotype: One end of the junction varies from germline; a read error may be responsible. V usage is TRBV25-1 and J usage is TRBJ1-2, with D possibly TRBD1 on 6 matching bases. The CDR3 runs to 11 residues. Germline CDR1 and CDR2: MGHDK and SYGVNS. The DNA of the CDR3 is TGTGCCAGCAGTGAATACAGGGGCTACATCTTC. It encodes CASSEYRGYIF.

The chain joins TRBV20-1 to TRBJ2-7, with D maybe TRBD2 (6 bases). In germline, CDR1 is DFQATT, CDR2 SNEGSKA (reference sequence). V was shortened by 3 bases and J by 0 bases, with 21 bases between the two germline ends. This CDR3 region has 17 residues. The CDR3 nucleotides read TGCAGTGCTAGGCAGCTCCCGGGGGAACTAATCTCCTACGAGCAGTACTTC. Amino acid sequence: CSARQLPGELISYEQYF.

The rearrangement links TRBV6-5 to TRBJ2-7; D is perhaps TRBD2 (6 bases). V dropped 0 bases and J dropped 3 bases, with 12 bases sitting between them. The CDR3 runs to 15 residues. The germline V gene has CDR1 MNHEY and CDR2 SVGAGI. Here the CDR3 reads CASSYSMGGNYEQYF. Written as DNA, the CDR3 is TGTGCCAGCAGTTACTCGATGGGGGGAAACTACGAGCAGTACTTC.

The V gene is TRBV12-3 or TRBV12-4, the J gene TRBJ1-5; D is uncertain. This CDR3 has 14 amino acids. V dropped 5 bases and J dropped 3 bases, with 11 bases sitting between them. The CDR3: CASSPGSPNQPQHF. CDR3 DNA sequence: TGTGCCAGCAGTCCTGGGAGCCCCAATCAGCCCCAGCATTTT.

The chain has TRBV12-3 or TRBV12-4 and TRBJ2-4, with TRBD2 matching 10 bases. Trimming cost V 3 bases and J 0 bases; bases outside gene matches: 5. This CDR3 is 17 amino acids long. The CDR3 DNA follows: TGTGCCAGCAGTTTTCTAGCGGGGGTTCTAGCCAAAAACATTCAGTACTTC. Protein sequence: CASSFLAGVLAKNIQYF.

V usage is TRBV3-1 and J usage is TRBJ2-7; D could derive from TRBD1 or TRBD2 (5 bases each). Germline V gene lookup returns CDR1 LGHDT and CDR2 YNNKEL (reference sequence). V dropped 1 base and J dropped 6 bases, with 13 bases sitting between them. This CDR3 spans 14 amino acids. Written as DNA, the CDR3 is TGTGCCAGCAGCCAAGTGGTCGCAGGGACCGAGCAGTACTTC. Residues: CASSQVVAGTEQYF.

This clonotype has only a few counts. This chain connects TRBV14 to TRBJ2-1, with D unclear. Germline assignment: CDR1 SGHDN and CDR2 FVKESK. The CDR3 covers 16 residues. V was clipped by 3 bases and J by 6 bases, with 18 bases between them. The CDR3 spells CASSQVTEVILNEQFF. In DNA, the CDR3 is TGTGCCAGCAGCCAGGTGACTGAAGTCATCCTCAATGAGCAGTTCTTC. Full variable domain (missing parts from reference TRBV14 and TRBJ2-1): EAGVTQFPSHSVIEKGQTVTLRCDPISGHDNLYWYRRVMGKEIKFLLHFVKESKQDESGMPNNRFLAERTGGTYSTLKVQPAELEDSGVYFCASSQVTEVILNEQFFGPGTRLTVL.

This clonotype was seen repeatedly, ten times or more. This sequence joins TRBV2 and TRBJ2-1, with no clear D. Trimming took off 4 bases at V and 2 bases at J, with 9 bases between the two ends. Germline V gene sequence: CDR1 SNHLY, CDR2 FYNNEI. This CDR3 has 14 amino acids. The CDR3 nucleotides read TGTGCCAGCAGTGCTGGGCTCCCCTACAATGAGCAGTTCTTC. Protein sequence: CASSAGLPYNEQFF.

The chain recombines TRBV19 with TRBJ1-5; D is uncertain. The CDR3 is 14 amino acids. V lost 9 bases and J lost 2, with 14 bases in between. Germline lookup yields CDR1 LNHDA and CDR2 SQIVND (reference sequence). The CDR3 region has the DNA TGTGCCAGCTCGGGGAGGGCGCGCAATCAGCCCCAGCATTTT. Translated: CASSGRARNQPQHF.

In its sample, this clonotype was seen a few times. The chain joins TRBV5-1 to TRBJ1-4; D perhaps matches TRBD1 (5 bases). This CDR3 is 16 amino acids long. CDR1 SGHRS and CDR2 YFSETQ come from the germline V gene. The V and J ends lost 5 bases and 0 bases respectively, with 14 bases between them. The CDR3 DNA follows: TGCGCCAGCAGTCGCCGTGGGGGGGCAACTAATGAAAAACTGTTTTTT. Its translation: CASSRRGGATNEKLFF.

This clonotype came up a few times. This chain connects TRBV7-2 to TRBJ1-6; D is undetermined. The CDR3 contains 15 residues. From germline, CDR1 is SGHTA and CDR2 FQGNSA. V was shortened by 2 bases and J by 6 bases, with 11 bases between the two germline ends. The DNA for the CDR3 is TGTGCCAGCAGCTTAAACAGCCCCACTAATTCACCCCTCCACTTT. Translation: CASSLNSPTNSPLHF. Supplemented by reference TRBV7-2 and TRBJ1-6, the full variable domain reads GAGVSQSPSNKVTEKGKDVELRCDPISGHTALYWYRQSLGQGLEFLIYFQGNSAPDKSGLPSDRFSAERTGGSVSTLTIQRTQQEDSAVYLCASSLNSPTNSPLHFGNGTRLTVT.

This sequence joins TRBV7-2 and TRBJ2-1; 9 bases fit TRBD2. CDR3 size: 17 residues. The V gene's germline CDR1 is SGHTA and CDR2 FQGNSA. The ends lost 4 bases at V and 4 bases at J; junction bases unmatched: 11. The CDR3 DNA reads TGTGCCAGCAGCTACCCCAAGCGGGGGGCGCCTTACAATGAGCAGTTCTTC. Amino acid sequence: CASSYPKRGAPYNEQFF.